This T cell receptor beta chain originates from a study of T cells in narcolepsy. Study context: Healthy controls were enrolled alongside patients with narcolepsy type 1 or type 2. General study points: Reportedly, autoreactive clonotypes were serially detected in patients' blood but not controls'. Same-patient CSF and blood CD4+ T cell clonotypes included HCRT-specific and TRIB2-specific autoreactive ones. Autoreactive clone sequences were missing from some blood memory CD4+ repertoires.

The CDR3 extends over 15 amino acids. Per the germline V gene, CDR1 is SGHNT and CDR2 is YYREEE (reference sequence). The ends were cut back, 1 base at V and 6 bases at J, with 13 bases in the middle. With regard to this clone: Its antigen is not known.

TCRdb keeps only in-frame clones here, not all; method: immunoSEQ multiplex PCR. The sample has about 30,000 clones, about four fifths seen once. The origin of this receptor is a human donor with narcolepsy. Sample: CD45RA- memory CD4+ T cells from PBMCs. The V gene is TRBV5-4, the J gene TRBJ2-2; weak D call: TRBD1 (5 bases). CDR3 in amino acids: CASSLKTAISGELFF. The CDR3 bases are TGTGCCAGCAGCTTGAAGACAGCGATATCCGGGGAGCTGTTTTTT.